This paragraph reports one T cell receptor beta chain. The antigen remains unidentified. Produced via immunoSEQ multiplex PCR; TCRdb's table is partial and in-frame only. The sample has about 60,000 clones; about 83% are singletons. The sample comes from a study of OX40 agonist ivuxolimab in advanced cancers. Study background: People who had prior anti-PD-1, anti-PD-L1 or anti-CTLA-4 therapy could take part, and around 39% had some. One hepatocellular carcinoma and a couple of cutaneous melanoma patients partially responded. Findings of the study overall: Average numbers of expanded clones were greater in CD8+ T cells than in CD4+. Among the lowest peripheral clonal expansion occurred in 0.1-3.0 mg/kg partial responders.

Deletions cut 0 bases from V and 3 bases from J, with 3 bases between. The CDR3 consists of 12 residues. Germline loops: CDR1 SGHRS, CDR2 YFSETQ. The material was CD4+ or CD8+ T cells sorted from blood, obtained in a trial of the OX40 agonist ivuxolimab. This chain links TRBV5-1 with TRBJ2-5; no reliable D call. This sequence originates from an adult with an advanced solid tumor such as melanoma, head and neck, liver or kidney cancer. The CDR3, as DNA: TGCGCCAGCAGCTTGGGCGAAGAGACCCAGTACTTC. It yields the protein CASSLGEETQYF.